These 15 T cell receptor beta chains originate from one sample sequenced in a study of yellow fever vaccine responses in identical twins. One entry per CDR3 protein results from TCRdb running MiXCR on the RT-PCR reads. The sample includes approximately 17,000 distinct CDR3 sequences, roughly 70% of them seen just once. Sequenced material: T cells from blood (PBMCs), unsorted or a sorted subset (not recorded which), taken before or after yellow fever vaccination (not recorded which). The receptor source for this set is a woman aged 18-30 years who received the yellow fever vaccine.

The chain recombines TRBV13 with TRBJ1-2, with TRBD1 matching over 8 bases. V trimming: 7 bases; J trimming: 6 bases; junction bases outside the gene matches: 10. CDR1 and CDR2 (germline): PRHDT, FYEKMQ (reference sequence). The CDR3 contains 14 residues. The CDR3 region has the DNA TGTGCCAGCATCCAGGGGGCGCTGAGAAATGGCTACACCTTC. It translates to CASIQGALRNGYTF.

This clonotype was detected only a few times. The chain joins TRBV20-1 to TRBJ1-2; D not resolved. The CDR3 totals 12 residues. Trimming removed 2 bases from V and 2 bases from J, with 6 bases in between. In germline, CDR1 is DFQATT, CDR2 SNEGSKA (reference sequence). CDR3 protein: CSARWVNYGYTF. CDR3 bases: TGCAGTGCTAGATGGGTAAACTATGGCTACACCTTC.

The chain joins TRBV7-3 to TRBJ2-1; D not certain. Deletions cut 2 bases from V and 4 bases from J, with 12 bases between. The germline V gene encodes CDR1 SGHTA and CDR2 FQGTGA. This CDR3 contains 15 residues. The CDR3 loop reads CASSLSGPAYNEQFF. The CDR3 bases are TGTGCCAGCAGCTTATCGGGCCCAGCTTACAATGAGCAGTTCTTC.

This rearrangement joins TRBV12-3 or TRBV12-4 to TRBJ2-5; 8 positions match TRBD1. The CDR3 consists of 13 residues. The junction had 6 bases not matched to a gene; V was cut back by 7 bases and J by 5 bases. The CDR3 sequence: CASTSGGSETQYF. The DNA for the CDR3 is TGTGCCAGCACCTCAGGGGGCTCGGAGACCCAGTACTTC.

The chain links TRBV20-1 to TRBJ2-1, with 9 bases that match TRBD2. The germline gives CDR1 DFQATT, CDR2 SNEGSKA (reference sequence). Trimming took 0 bases from V and 7 from J; bases not matched to a gene: 16. CDR3 length: 18 amino acids. CDR3 in amino acids: CSAREAGFGREGRNEQFF. DNA of the CDR3: TGCAGTGCTAGAGAAGCGGGATTCGGGCGGGAGGGCCGGAATGAGCAGTTCTTC.

CDR3 region: CASSGGQKQETQYF. CDR3 DNA: TGTGCCAGCAGTGGGGGACAGAAACAAGAGACCCAGTACTTC. The rearrangement uses TRBV28 and TRBJ2-5; 7 positions match TRBD1. Trimming at V came to 5 bases and at J to 2 bases, leaving 5 bases not matched to a gene. Germline lookup yields CDR1 MDHEN and CDR2 SYDVKM. The CDR3 spans 14 residues.

J is TRBJ2-1 and V is TRBV20-1, with 10 nucleotides matching TRBD1. From germline, CDR1 is DFQATT and CDR2 SNEGSKA (reference sequence). This CDR3 is built from 13 residues. The V gene end was trimmed by 6 bases and the J gene end by 7 bases; junction bases not matched to a gene: 6. CDR3 DNA: TGCAGTGCCCCGGGACAGGGGTTGAATGAGCAGTTCTTC. The encoded protein is CSAPGQGLNEQFF.

The chain recombines TRBV11-3 with TRBJ2-4; TRBD2 aligns across 8 bases. Germline V gene lookup returns CDR1 SGHNT and CDR2 YENEEA. This CDR3 contains 13 residues. The trim removed 5 bases at V and 8 bases at J, leaving 5 bases unmatched. CDR3: CASSPGLEHIQYF. CDR3 nucleotide sequence: TGTGCCAGCAGCCCGGGACTAGAACACATTCAGTACTTC.

The V call is TRBV12-3 or TRBV12-4, the J call TRBJ2-5, with 7 bases fitting TRBD2. The V and J ends lost 1 base and 1 base, in that order; junction bases with no gene match: 0. This CDR3 is built from 14 residues. This chain's CDR3 is CASSLGTSQETQYF. CDR3 DNA sequence: TGTGCCAGCAGTTTAGGGACTAGCCAAGAGACCCAGTACTTC.

This clonotype was seen more than once but under ten times. The rearrangement joins TRBV28 to TRBJ1-2; no definite D call. The germline CDR1 and CDR2 sequences are MDHEN and SYDVKM. V lost 7 bases, J lost 6 bases, and 9 bases lay in between. The CDR3 runs 11 residues. CDR3 loop: CASKDTHGYTF. The CDR3 region has the DNA TGTGCCAGCAAAGACACGCATGGCTACACCTTC.

This sequence joins TRBV20-1 and TRBJ2-5; TRBD2 matches at 16 bases. Germline-derived CDR1 and CDR2 are DFQATT and SNEGSKA (reference sequence). Unmatched junction bases numbered 16, after V lost 0 bases and J lost 6 bases. The CDR3 has 20 amino acids. The CDR3 spells CSARDFHGTSGRGGAKTQYF. Written as DNA, the CDR3 is TGCAGTGCTAGAGACTTCCACGGGACTAGCGGGAGGGGCGGGGCAAAGACCCAGTACTTC.

This clonotype was seen a few times. CDR3 DNA: TGTGCCAGCAGTGACAAGACTAGCGGGACCTACAATGAGCAGTTCTTC. Translated, it gives CASSDKTSGTYNEQFF. The rearrangement uses TRBV2 and TRBJ2-1; 11 positions agree with TRBD2. Germline V lookup: CDR1 SNHLY, CDR2 FYNNEI. The trim removed 3 bases at V and 2 bases at J, leaving 3 bases unmatched. The length of the CDR3 is 16 residues.

The V gene is TRBV10-2, the J gene TRBJ1-1; D not resolved. Germline V gene lookup returns CDR1 WSHSY and CDR2 SAAADI. V lost 2 bases to trimming and J lost 10 bases, with 11 bases between them. The CDR3 runs 12 residues. The DNA for the CDR3 is TGCGCCAGCAGTGAGATGAGGGCTTCAGCTTTCTTT. Translated: CASSEMRASAFF.

V usage is TRBV18 and J usage is TRBJ2-3; tentative D call: TRBD2 (6 bases). Looked up from germline, CDR1 is KGHSH and CDR2 is LQKENI. The germline V and J ends were trimmed by 4 bases and 2 bases, with 16 bases remaining between them. There are 16 residues in the CDR3. CDR3 protein: CASSLMRDSLTDTQYF. For the CDR3, the DNA is TGTGCCAGCTCACTCATGCGGGACTCACTCACAGATACGCAGTATTTT. Complete variable domain (other parts from reference TRBV18 and TRBJ2-3): NAGVMQNPRHLVRRRGQEARLRCSPMKGHSHVYWYRQLPEEGLKFMVYLQKENIIDESGMPKERFSAEFPKEGPSILRIQQVVRGDSAAYFCASSLMRDSLTDTQYFGPGTRLTVL.

The chain uses TRBV24-1 and TRBJ1-5, with D unresolved. The germline V gene has CDR1 KGHDR and CDR2 SFDVKD. The V gene lost 9 bases and the J gene lost 8 bases, with 22 bases spanning the gap. The CDR3 is made up of 15 amino acids. DNA for the CDR3: TGTGCCACCGACGGGAGGGCTGTGGGTATTGAGCCCCAGCATTTT. It codes for CATDGRAVGIEPQHF.